This T cell receptor (beta chain) was recorded in a study of regulatory T cells in long-lasting Graves disease (dated by TCRdb to the early 2020s). Some background on the complete study: Antithyroid drugs had been taken for less than 3 months by newly diagnosed Graves' disease patients. The study was registered as a clinical trial and conducted in China. A total of around 33 samples underwent TCR sequencing, from some 13 patients with persistent Graves' disease and roughly 20 patients with newly diagnosed Graves' disease. Persistent Graves' disease patients were compared with newly diagnosed Graves' disease patients by peripheral blood TCR sequencing and RNA sequencing. What the work shows at the level of the full study, not this receptor alone: Sequencing and analysis were limited to the TCR beta chain. A larger number of public clonotypes was shared among persistent patients (approximately 2,500) than among newly diagnosed patients (around 890). The authors noted that the small sample size was a limitation that may lower accuracy. Because the primary lesion, thyroid tissue, could not be accessed, the study looked at peripheral blood alone. Preferential use of TRBV28, TRBJ1-2 and TRBJ2-5 was observed in persistent disease, whereas TRBV20-1 and TRBJ2-1 were favored in newly diagnosed disease. Compared with newly diagnosed patients, persistent Graves' disease patients had lower TCR Shannon entropy and fewer highly expanded clones, which suggests clonal expansion.

The time point label, read with the paper, signifies: newly diagnosed GD, antithyroid drugs for less than 3 months. For both TCR sequencing and RNA sequencing, RNA was extracted from PBMCs in TRIzol. The diagnosis of Graves' disease was made according to American Thyroid Association guidelines. Patients for the study were recruited at an endocrinology department in Xi'an, China. From each patient, 8 to 10 milliliters of peripheral blood was collected into an EDTA anticoagulant tube. Ficoll Paque Plus density gradient separation was used to isolate PBMCs, and no further T cell sorting was performed. An Agilent 2100 Bioanalyzer and agarose gel were used to assess RNA quality, and a NanoDrop 2000 was used to measure RNA concentration. The method was multiplex PCR. Reads for this sample came from an Illumina HiSeq 4000. iRepertoire HTBI primers and Arm-PCR amplification of CDR3 regions were used to construct TCR beta libraries. Gel purification was performed on PCR products prior to sequencing. The paper's processing steps were these. Across samples, 60 to 70 TRBV and 15 or so TRBJ segments were identified and used for gene usage analysis of CDR3 amino acid clonotypes. COPE and FqMerger were used to merge filtered high-quality paired reads into contigs. BLAST was used to align contigs to IMGT TRBV, TRBD and TRBJ reference genes, with CDR3 defined following IMGT. Highly expanded clones were defined as clonotypes with a frequency above 0.1%. Shannon entropy was used to measure repertoire diversity, and the Gini coefficient was used to measure V-J evenness. Public clonotypes were defined as clonotypes shared by more than one individual. TCRdb took the public reads, trimmed them with fastp at Q25, ran MiXCR for clone calling and kept in-frame beta chains. For every CDR3 protein sequence, its rows merge into one entry that carries the most common genes and DNA. Clone size and V and J calls follow TCRdb, not the original study. Within this sample are 350,000 to 500,000 distinct CDR3 sequences, with 12% to 15% of them counted one time only. In total, the top ten clones hold approximately 19% of the sample.

This clonotype has a count of ten or more. It has no known antigen specificity. No base qualities exist here, and no much larger clone lies one base off it. The CDR3 runs 13 residues from the cysteine to the phenylalanine. The read is trimmed to its CDR3 DNA, 39 bases read in frame from base 1. Sequences MNHGY (CDR1) and SVAAGI (CDR2) are obtained from the germline V gene. V lost 4 bases and J lost 2 bases; the stretch between them is 8 bases long. A further study also used this sample, focusing on T cells in Graves' hyperthyroidism and ophthalmopathy. The second study's paper adds: Stable Graves' hyperthyroidism was defined as no progression to ophthalmopathy during 18 months of follow-up. The hyperthyroidism patients were between 18 and 65 years old and newly diagnosed, with a disease duration of less than 2 months. Any patient with an uncontrolled infection, another autoimmune disease, pregnancy or lactation was excluded. Diagnoses were established on the basis of clinical symptoms, serum thyroxine and TRAb, thyroid ultrasound, and orbital computed tomography. A first-round RT-PCR of the TCR CDR3 used the HTBI primer set with the Qiagen OneStep RT-PCR kit. Most expanded thyroid clonotypes (frequency above 0.001) were also detected in blood, suggesting blood repertoires may reflect thyroid immune responses. A model built on a 13 V-J signature distinguished ophthalmopathy from stable hyperthyroidism, reaching about 88% sensitivity and about 81% specificity in cross-validation and 80%/75% in testing. During validation, the model predicted progression to ophthalmopathy a median of about 6.5 months ahead of onset, with roughly 65% sensitivity and 72% to 80% specificity. To identify distinguishing TCR V-J signatures, a discovery cohort of about 100 patients was used, comprising under 45 with Graves' ophthalmopathy and around 57 with stable Graves' hyperthyroidism. Prospective prediction of ophthalmopathy was tested in an independent validation cohort of 18 to 20 hyperthyroidism patients and some 17 patients who later progressed to ophthalmopathy. For training and testing, the 100 patients in the discovery cohort were randomly divided in a 7:3 ratio. Thyroid tissue and blood T-cell repertoires from over 5 Graves' hyperthyroidism patients were also compared in the study. Once sampling was done, hyperthyroidism patients were given methimazole at a starting dose of 30 mg daily, whereas ophthalmopathy patients were given high-dose intravenous methylprednisolone. The libraries were constructed in a second round of multiplex PCR and then size-selected and purified. Sequencing of the libraries was done on an Illumina HiSeq2000 using paired-end 100 bp reads. Raw data were processed with SOAPnuke, discarding reads with adapters, uncalled bases, mean Phred below 15, or no exact constant-primer or identifier match. COPE v1.2.5 was used to merge the high-quality paired reads, and each unique nucleotide sequence was defined as a clonotype. Clonotypes were aligned to IMGT TRBV, TRBD and TRBJ reference segments using MiTCR v1.1. The analysis included only V-J combinations with a frequency above 0.0001, which together covered 99.2% of the repertoires. A TCS score was defined as the ratio of F50 (clonal expansion) to E x V (chaos), with BLOSUM62-based TCRdist applied between CDR3 peptides within each V-J. Welch's t-statistics and random forest reduced around 520 V-J features to roughly 13, which were used in a naive Bayes classifier (R e1071). No statistical method was used to set the sample size in advance, and investigators knew the group allocation. The paper describes TCR Vbeta CDR3 sequencing of some 130 peripheral blood samples, made up of about 41 ophthalmopathy patients, roughly 80 hyperthyroidism patients and 17 progressor patients.

Sequencing used peripheral blood mononuclear cells (PBMCs), obtained at new diagnosis, from a patient treated with antithyroid drugs. The TCR comes from a woman between 45 and 65 years old with Graves disease. Donor details come from another sample of the same person, matched by shared clones. This sequence uses TRBV6-9 and TRBJ1-2, with no reliable assignment of the D segment. The nucleotides read TGTGCCAGCAGTTTCGTAGAAAACTATGGCTACACCTTC. It encodes CASSFVENYGYTF.